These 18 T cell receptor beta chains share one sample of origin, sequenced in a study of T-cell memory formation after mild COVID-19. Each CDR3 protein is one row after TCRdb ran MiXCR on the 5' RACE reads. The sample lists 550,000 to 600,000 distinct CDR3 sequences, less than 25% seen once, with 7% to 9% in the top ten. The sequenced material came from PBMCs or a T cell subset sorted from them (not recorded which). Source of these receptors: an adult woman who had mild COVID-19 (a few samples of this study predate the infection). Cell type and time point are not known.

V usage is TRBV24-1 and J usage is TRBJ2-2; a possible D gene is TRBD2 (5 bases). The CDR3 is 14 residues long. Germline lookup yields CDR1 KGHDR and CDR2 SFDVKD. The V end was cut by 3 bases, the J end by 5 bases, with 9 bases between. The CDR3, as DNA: TGTGCCACCAGTGATATCGGGGATACCGGGGAGCTGTTTTTT. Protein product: CATSDIGDTGELFF.

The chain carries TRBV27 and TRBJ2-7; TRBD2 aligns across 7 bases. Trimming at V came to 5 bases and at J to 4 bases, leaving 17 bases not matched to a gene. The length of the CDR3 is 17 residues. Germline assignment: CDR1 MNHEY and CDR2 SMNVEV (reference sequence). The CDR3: CASSPRRLAEGMYEQYF. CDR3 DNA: TGTGCCAGCAGTCCCAGACGGCTAGCGGAGGGGATGTACGAGCAGTACTTC.

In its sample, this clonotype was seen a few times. CDR3 sequence reads: CASSLVPLGQGSPFSYEQYF. Written as DNA, the CDR3 is TGTGCCAGCAGCTTAGTACCCCTGGGGCAGGGGTCCCCCTTCTCCTACGAGCAGTACTTC. The chain joins TRBV7-2 to TRBJ2-7, with D possibly TRBD1 on 6 matching bases. The CDR3 is 20 amino acids. The V and J ends lost 1 base and 0 bases respectively, with 25 bases between them. Germline-derived CDR1 and CDR2 are SGHTA and FQGNSA.

The CDR3 bases are TGTGCCAGCAGCTTAGATCTGAGGGGCGAGCAGTACTTC. The encoded protein is CASSLDLRGEQYF. The chain combines TRBV7-2 with TRBJ2-7; D assignment may be TRBD1 or TRBD2 (5 bases each). This CDR3 contains 13 residues. Trimming removed 1 base at V and 6 bases at J, with 10 bases between. The germline V gene encodes CDR1 SGHTA and CDR2 FQGNSA.

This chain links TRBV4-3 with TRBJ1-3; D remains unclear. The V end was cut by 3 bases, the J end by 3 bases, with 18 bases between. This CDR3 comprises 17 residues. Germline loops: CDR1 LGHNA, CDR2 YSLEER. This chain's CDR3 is CASSQEPGGGYGNTIYF. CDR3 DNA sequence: TGCGCCAGCAGCCAGGAACCTGGCGGAGGTTATGGAAACACCATATATTTT.

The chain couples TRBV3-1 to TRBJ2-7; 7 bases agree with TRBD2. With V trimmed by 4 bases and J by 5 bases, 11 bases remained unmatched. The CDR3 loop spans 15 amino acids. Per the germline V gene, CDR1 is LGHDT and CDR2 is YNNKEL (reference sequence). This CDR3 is CASSPRTRGVDEQYF. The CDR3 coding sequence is TGTGCCAGCAGCCCACGGACTAGGGGTGTAGACGAGCAGTACTTC.

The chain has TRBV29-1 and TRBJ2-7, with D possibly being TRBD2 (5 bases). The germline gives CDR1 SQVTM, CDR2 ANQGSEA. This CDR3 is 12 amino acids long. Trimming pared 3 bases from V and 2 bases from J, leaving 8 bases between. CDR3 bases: TGCAGCGTTGATGACGGGGCCTACGAGCAGTACTTC. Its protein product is CSVDDGAYEQYF.

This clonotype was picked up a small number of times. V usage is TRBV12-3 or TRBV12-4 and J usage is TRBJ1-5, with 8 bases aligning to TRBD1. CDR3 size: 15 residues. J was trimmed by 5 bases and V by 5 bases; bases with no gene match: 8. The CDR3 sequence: CASSPWTGIDQPQHF. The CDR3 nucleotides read TGTGCCAGCAGTCCCTGGACAGGGATTGATCAGCCCCAGCATTTT.

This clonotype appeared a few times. Written as DNA, the CDR3 is TGTGCCAGCAGCTTGGAGGACAGGGGGTATGGCTACACCTTC. Its translation: CASSLEDRGYGYTF. The chain uses TRBV5-5 and TRBJ1-2; TRBD1 agrees at 10 bases. After removal of 0 bases from V and 5 bases from J, the junction contained 1 base not matched to a gene. CDR3 size: 14 residues. The germline CDR1 and CDR2 sequences are SGHKS and YYEKEE (reference sequence).

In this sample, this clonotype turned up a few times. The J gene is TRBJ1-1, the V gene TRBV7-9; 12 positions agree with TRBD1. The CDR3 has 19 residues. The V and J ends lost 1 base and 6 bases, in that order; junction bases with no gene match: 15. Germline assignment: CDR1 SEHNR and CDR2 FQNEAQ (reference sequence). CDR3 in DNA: TGTGCCAGCAGCTTAGTTCGGGACAGGGGGCTTTTCAGTTTCTCTGAAGCTTTCTTT. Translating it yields CASSLVRDRGLFSFSEAFF.

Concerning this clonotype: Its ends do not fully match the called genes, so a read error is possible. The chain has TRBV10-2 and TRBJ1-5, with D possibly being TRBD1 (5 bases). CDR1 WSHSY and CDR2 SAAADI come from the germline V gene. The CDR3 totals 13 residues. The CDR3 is CASTTGSYQPQHF. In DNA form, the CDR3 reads TGCGCCAGCACCACAGGTAGCTATCAGCCCCAGCATTTT.

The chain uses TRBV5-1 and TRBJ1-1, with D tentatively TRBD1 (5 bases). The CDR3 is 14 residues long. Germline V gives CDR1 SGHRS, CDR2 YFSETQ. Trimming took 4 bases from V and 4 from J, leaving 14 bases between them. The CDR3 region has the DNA TGCGCCAGCAGCCCAGGGTTCGTTGGCACTGAAGCTTTCTTT. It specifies CASSPGFVGTEAFF.

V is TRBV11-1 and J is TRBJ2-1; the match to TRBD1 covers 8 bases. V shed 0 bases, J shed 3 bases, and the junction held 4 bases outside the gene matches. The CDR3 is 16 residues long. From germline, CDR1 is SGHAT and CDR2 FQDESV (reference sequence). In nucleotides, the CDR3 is TGTGCCAGCAGCTTAGCTCAGGGGGCAATCTACAATGAGCAGTTCTTC. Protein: CASSLAQGAIYNEQFF.

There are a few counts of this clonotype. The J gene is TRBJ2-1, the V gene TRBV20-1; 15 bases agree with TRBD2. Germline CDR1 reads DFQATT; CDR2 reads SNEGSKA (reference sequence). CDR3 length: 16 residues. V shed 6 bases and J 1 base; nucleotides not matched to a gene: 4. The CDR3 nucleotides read TGCAGTGCCCTCGGGACTAGCGGGGGGTCCTACAATGAGCAGTTCTTC. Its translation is CSALGTSGGSYNEQFF.

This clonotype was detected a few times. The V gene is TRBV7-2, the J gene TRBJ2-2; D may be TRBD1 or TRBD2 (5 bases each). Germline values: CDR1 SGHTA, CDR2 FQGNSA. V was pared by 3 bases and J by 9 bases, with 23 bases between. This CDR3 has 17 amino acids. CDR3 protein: CASSFLGGTPMTRELFF. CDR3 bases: TGTGCCAGCAGCTTCCTTGGTGGGACCCCCATGACTAGGGAGCTGTTTTTT.

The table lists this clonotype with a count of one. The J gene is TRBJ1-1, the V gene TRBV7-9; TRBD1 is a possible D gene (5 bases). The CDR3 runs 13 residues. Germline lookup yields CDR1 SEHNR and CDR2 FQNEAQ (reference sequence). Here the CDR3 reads CALFGAGNTEAFF. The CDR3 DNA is TGTGCTCTCTTTGGGGCTGGGAACACTGAAGCTTTCTTT.

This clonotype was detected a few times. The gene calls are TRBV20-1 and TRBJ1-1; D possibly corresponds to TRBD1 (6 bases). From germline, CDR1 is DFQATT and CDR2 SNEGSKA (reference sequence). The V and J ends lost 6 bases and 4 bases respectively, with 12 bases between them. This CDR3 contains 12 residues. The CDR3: CSAQTRGTEAFF. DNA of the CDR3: TGCAGTGCCCAGACCAGGGGCACTGAAGCTTTCTTT.

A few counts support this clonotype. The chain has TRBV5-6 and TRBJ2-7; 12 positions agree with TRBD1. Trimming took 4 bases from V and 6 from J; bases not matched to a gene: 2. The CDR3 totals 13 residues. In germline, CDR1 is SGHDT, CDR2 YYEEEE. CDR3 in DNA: TGTGCCAGCAGCAGGGACAGGGGGCCCGAGCAGTACTTC. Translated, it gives CASSRDRGPEQYF.